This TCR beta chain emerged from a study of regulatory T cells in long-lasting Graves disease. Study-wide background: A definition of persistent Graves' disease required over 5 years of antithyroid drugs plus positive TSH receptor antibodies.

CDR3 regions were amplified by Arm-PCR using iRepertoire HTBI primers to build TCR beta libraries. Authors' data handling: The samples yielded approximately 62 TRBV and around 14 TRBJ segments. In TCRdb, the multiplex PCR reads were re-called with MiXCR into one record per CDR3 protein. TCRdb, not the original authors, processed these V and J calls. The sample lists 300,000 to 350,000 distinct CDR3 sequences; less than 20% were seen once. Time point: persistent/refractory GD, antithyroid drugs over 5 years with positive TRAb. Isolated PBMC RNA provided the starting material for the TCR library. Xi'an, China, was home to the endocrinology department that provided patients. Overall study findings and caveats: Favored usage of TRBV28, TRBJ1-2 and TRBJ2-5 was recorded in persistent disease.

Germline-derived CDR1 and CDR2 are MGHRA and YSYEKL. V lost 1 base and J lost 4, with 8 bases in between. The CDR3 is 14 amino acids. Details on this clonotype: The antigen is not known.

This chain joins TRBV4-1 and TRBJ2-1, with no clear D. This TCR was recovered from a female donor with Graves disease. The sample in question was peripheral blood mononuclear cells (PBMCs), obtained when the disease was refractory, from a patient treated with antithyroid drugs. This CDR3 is CASSQAEEYNEQFF. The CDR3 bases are TGCGCCAGCAGCCAAGCTGAGGAATACAATGAGCAGTTCTTC.